Following are 27 T cell receptor beta chains from one sample sequenced in a study of control samples from healthy donors and cancer patients (TCRdb year 2020). The receptor library was made with the immunoSEQ multiplex PCR assay. In its TCRdb copy, this immuneACCESS table keeps in-frame sequences only and misses some clones. Where compared with another copy, unresolved V genes explain less than half of these, and the others have no known cause. The sample table records approximately 100,000 clones; roughly 92% of these occur just once. The ten largest clones represent about 3% of the sample. The sequencing sample was made of blood. Receptors originate from a human donor in good health. The donor label of this sample is uncertain.

The chain has TRBV7-8 and TRBJ2-5; D gene unclear. CDR3 length equals 13 residues. Looked up from germline, CDR1 is SGHVS and CDR2 is FQNEAQ. Trimming shortened V by 5 bases and J by 4 bases, and 11 bases separated the two germline ends. CDR3 sequence: CASSPELRETQYF. For the CDR3, the DNA is TGTGCCAGCAGCCCAGAGCTGCGAGAGACCCAGTACTTC.

J is TRBJ2-2 and V is TRBV24-1; 12 nucleotides agree with TRBD1. The length of the CDR3 is 15 residues. V dropped 7 bases and J dropped 6; count of bases not matched to a gene: 5. Per the germline V gene, CDR1 is KGHDR and CDR2 is SFDVKD. In nucleotides, the CDR3 is TGTGCCACCAGCGGGACAGGGGGCGCCCCCGGGGAGCTGTTTTTT. Encoded protein: CATSGTGGAPGELFF.

The V gene is TRBV9, the J gene TRBJ2-2; 7 bases line up with TRBD1. The CDR3 sequence is 15 residues long. The V segment lost 3 bases and the J segment 1 base; nucleotides outside the gene matches: 3. Germline lookup yields CDR1 SGDLS and CDR2 YYNGEE. The CDR3 loop reads CASSGGTVNTGELFF. The CDR3 region has the DNA TGTGCCAGCAGCGGGGGGACAGTGAACACCGGGGAGCTGTTTTTT.

The chain links TRBV5-8 to TRBJ1-2; 7 bases are a match to TRBD1. The junction had 15 bases not matched to a gene; V was cut back by 4 bases and J by 0 bases. This CDR3 has 18 residues. CDR1 and CDR2 (germline): SGHTS, YDEGEE. The CDR3 bases are TGTGCCAGCAGCAAAAAACAGGGGTCGGAGTTATCTAACTATGGCTACACCTTC. Protein product: CASSKKQGSELSNYGYTF.

V usage is TRBV9 and J usage is TRBJ2-1, with 7 nucleotides matching TRBD2. V shed 6 bases, J shed 3 bases, and the junction held 12 bases outside the gene matches. The germline V gene has CDR1 SGDLS and CDR2 YYNGEE. The length of the CDR3 is 16 residues. CDR3 sequence (DNA): TGTGCCAGCACTTCCCATGCGGGGGTTGGCTACAATGAGCAGTTCTTC. It yields the protein CASTSHAGVGYNEQFF.

The chain carries TRBV6-5 and TRBJ2-5; 8 bases align to TRBD1. This CDR3 has 11 amino acids. Germline V gene sequence: CDR1 MNHEY, CDR2 SVGAGI. V gave up 10 bases and J gave up 4 bases; unmatched junction bases: 2. The CDR3 DNA reads as TGTGCCACCGGACAGGGAGAGACCCAGTACTTC. Translation gives CATGQGETQYF.

The chain links TRBV5-4 to TRBJ2-1, with D tentatively TRBD2 (7 bases). V was clipped by 0 bases and J by 7 bases, with 11 bases between them. This CDR3 has 14 residues. In germline, CDR1 is SGHNT, CDR2 YYREEE (reference sequence). This CDR3 is CASSLGRGANEQFF. The CDR3 DNA sequence: TGTGCCAGCAGCTTGGGTCGGGGGGCGAATGAGCAGTTCTTC. Full variable domain (missing parts from reference TRBV5-4 and TRBJ2-1): ETGVTQSPTHLIKTRGQQVTLRCSSQSGHNTVSWYQQALGQGPQFIFQYYREEENGRGNFPPRFSGLQFPNYSSELNVNALELDDSALYLCASSLGRGANEQFFGPGTRLTVL.

This chain links TRBV19 with TRBJ2-3, with D perhaps matching TRBD1 or TRBD2 (5 bases each). Germline lookup yields CDR1 LNHDA and CDR2 SQIVND (reference sequence). There are 14 residues in the CDR3. The germline V and J ends were trimmed by 6 bases and 3 bases, with 13 bases remaining between them. This CDR3 reads CASRPGPGTDTQYF. CDR3 DNA: TGTGCCAGTAGACCGGGACCTGGGACAGATACGCAGTATTTT.

The chain has TRBV5-4 and TRBJ1-2; 8 nucleotides line up with TRBD1. The CDR3 is made up of 15 amino acids. The V gene's germline CDR1 is SGHNT and CDR2 YYREEE (reference sequence). J gave up 5 bases and V 2 bases, and 8 bases lay outside the gene matches. The CDR3 DNA reads TGTGCCAGCAGCTTTGACAGGGGTTCTCTTTATGGCTACACCTTC. Protein: CASSFDRGSLYGYTF.

The chain is built from TRBV9 and TRBJ2-1; possibly TRBD1 for D (5 bases). Trimming took off 4 bases at V and 7 bases at J, with 18 bases between the two ends. The CDR3 totals 15 residues. CDR1 is SGDLS and CDR2 is YYNGEE in the germline V gene. DNA for the CDR3: TGTGCCAGCAGCCCTTTCCCGGCAGGGCGGAATGAGCAGTTCTTC. Translation gives CASSPFPAGRNEQFF. The full variable domain, completed using reference TRBV9 and TRBJ2-1, is DSGVTQTPKHLITATGQRVTLRCSPRSGDLSVYWYQQSLDQGLQFLIQYYNGEERAKGNILERFSAQQFPDLHSELNLSSLELGDSALYFCASSPFPAGRNEQFFGPGTRLTVL.

The rearrangement uses TRBV29-1 and TRBJ2-4; 8 positions agree with TRBD1. Losses at the gene ends were 4 bases for V and 5 bases for J; bases not matched to a gene: 4. In germline, CDR1 is SQVTM, CDR2 ANQGSEA. This CDR3 contains 13 residues. CDR3 bases: TGCAGCGTTGGGACAGGGAGGCAAAACATTCAGTACTTC. This sequence encodes CSVGTGRQNIQYF.

The rearrangement uses TRBV27 and TRBJ1-2, with D perhaps TRBD1 (5 bases). Germline CDR1 reads MNHEY; CDR2 reads SMNVEV (reference sequence). The CDR3 is 13 amino acids. V lost 3 bases and J 6 bases, leaving 11 bases between the germline ends. The CDR3 is CASSFQGLDGYTF. The CDR3 DNA reads as TGTGCCAGCAGTTTCCAGGGACTGGATGGCTACACCTTC.

This chain uses TRBV6-1 with TRBJ1-6; D not resolved. The CDR3 runs to 18 residues. Germline loops: CDR1 MNHNS, CDR2 SASEGT. Trimming removed 3 bases from V and 3 bases from J, with 18 bases in between. The chain's CDR3 is CASSDLIKGFSYNSPLHF. CDR3 coding DNA: TGTGCCAGCAGTGATCTAATAAAAGGGTTTAGCTATAATTCACCCCTCCACTTT.

The chain employs TRBV24-1 and TRBJ2-3; unclear D gene. There are 12 residues in the CDR3. The germline V gene encodes CDR1 KGHDR and CDR2 SFDVKD. V was trimmed by 4 bases and J by 7 bases, leaving 8 bases between them. The CDR3: CATSDYVNTQYF. The CDR3 region has the DNA TGTGCCACCAGTGACTACGTAAATACGCAGTATTTT.

The gene calls are TRBV6-4 and TRBJ1-1; D may be TRBD1 (6 bases). Germline values: CDR1 MRHNA, CDR2 SNTAGT. This CDR3 has 13 residues. V lost 5 bases to trimming and J lost 1 base, with 8 bases between them. CDR3 sequence (DNA): TGTGCCAGCAGTAGGACAGCGAACACTGAAGCTTTCTTT. Translated: CASSRTANTEAFF.

This clone was observed a few times. This chain connects TRBV3-1 (or the pseudogene TRBV3-2) to TRBJ2-7; no definite D call. V lost 3 bases to trimming and J lost 1 base, with 7 bases between them. The germline V gene encodes CDR1 LGHDT and CDR2 YNNKEL (reference sequence). The CDR3 has 13 residues. The CDR3 region has the DNA TGTGCCAGCAGCCACGGCCTGTCCTACGAGCAGTACGTC. Translating gives CASSHGLSYEQYV.

The chain carries TRBV5-6 and TRBJ1-4; D unresolved. Trimming left V 2 bases short and J 7 bases short, with 9 bases between. Germline assignment: CDR1 SGHDT and CDR2 YYEEEE. The CDR3 spans 13 residues. The CDR3 protein is CASSLSWGEKLFF. Here the CDR3 DNA reads TGTGCCAGCAGCTTATCCTGGGGTGAAAAACTGTTTTTT.

This clone was found once. The CDR3, as DNA: TGTGCCAGCAGTTTCAACGGGCCCGTGACTGGAAACACCATATATTTT. This encodes CASSFNGPVTGNTIYF. The chain combines TRBV6-5 with TRBJ1-3; D call uncertain. Germline loops: CDR1 MNHEY, CDR2 SVGAGI. The CDR3 spans 16 residues. The V end lost 4 bases, the J end lost 2 bases, and 15 bases lay between the germline ends.

This rearrangement joins TRBV4-3 to TRBJ1-2, with 7 bases identical to TRBD1. The CDR3 length is 15 residues. From germline, CDR1 is LGHNA and CDR2 YSLEER. V trimming: 4 bases; J trimming: 4 bases; junction bases outside the gene matches: 9. CDR3 sequence (DNA): TGCGCCAGCAGCCGCGACGACAGGGAGACCTATGGCTACACCTTC. This sequence encodes CASSRDDRETYGYTF.

The gene calls are TRBV30 and TRBJ1-3; D ambiguous. With 1 base removed from V and 1 base from J, the gap between germline ends came to 5 bases. The germline V gene encodes CDR1 GTSNPN and CDR2 SVGIG (reference sequence). The CDR3 loop spans 13 amino acids. The CDR3 sequence: CAWSGNSGNTIYF. As DNA, the CDR3 is TGTGCCTGGAGTGGGAATTCTGGAAACACCATATATTTT.

The rearrangement uses TRBV19 and TRBJ2-3; no definite D call. V was pared by 5 bases and J by 2 bases, with 2 bases between. The CDR3 runs to 11 residues. From germline, CDR1 is LNHDA and CDR2 SQIVND (reference sequence). CDR3 residues: CASSATDTQYF. As DNA, the CDR3 is TGTGCCAGTAGTGCCACAGATACGCAGTATTTT.

The J gene is TRBJ2-1, the V gene TRBV10-3; D uncertain. CDR1 and CDR2 (germline): ENHRY, SYGVKD. This CDR3 region has 12 residues. Trimming removed 2 bases from V and 9 bases from J, with 8 bases in between. In nucleotides, the CDR3 is TGTGCCATCAGTGAGGTAAGGCGTGAGCAGTTCTTC. Its translation is CAISEVRREQFF.

This chain joins TRBV6-5 and TRBJ2-1; TRBD2 matches 11 bases. Trimming cost V 7 bases and J 10 bases; bases outside gene matches: 9. CDR3 length: 14 amino acids. Germline CDR1 is MNHEY and CDR2 is SVGAGI. The CDR3 DNA follows: TGTGCCAGCAAGAAACTAGCGGGGGATGGAGAGCAGTTCTTC. This codes for CASKKLAGDGEQFF.

In its sample, this clone was seen once. The chain employs TRBV4-1 and TRBJ2-1; possibly TRBD1 or TRBD2 for D (6 bases each). V lost 4 bases and J lost 9, with 19 bases in between. The germline CDR1 and CDR2 sequences are MGHRA and YSYEKL. The CDR3 consists of 15 residues. The CDR3 spells CASSREGGGKGEQFF. CDR3 DNA sequence: TGCGCCAGCAGCCGTGAGGGGGGTGGTAAGGGTGAGCAGTTCTTC.

The chain combines TRBV29-1 with TRBJ1-4; the D gene is possibly TRBD1 (6 bases). The germline V gene encodes CDR1 SQVTM and CDR2 ANQGSEA. The ends were cut back, 7 bases at V and 8 bases at J, with 20 bases in the middle. The CDR3 length is 14 residues. The CDR3 loop reads CSAQGTPPEEKLFF. CDR3 sequence (DNA): TGCAGCGCCCAGGGGACACCGCCAGAGGAAAAACTGTTTTTT.

This clone was seen a single time. The chain employs TRBV12-3 or TRBV12-4 and TRBJ1-1; D gene uncertain. The V end was cut by 5 bases, the J end by 10 bases, with 11 bases between. This CDR3 has 11 residues. The CDR3 sequence: CASSLKSGAFF. The DNA for the CDR3 is TGTGCCAGCAGTCTTAAATCTGGAGCTTTCTTT.

This chain uses TRBV4-3 with TRBJ2-2; D may be TRBD2 (6 bases). Germline assignment: CDR1 LGHNA and CDR2 YSLEER. V lost 0 bases, J lost 4 bases, and 9 bases lay in between. This CDR3 spans 15 amino acids. This chain's CDR3 is CASSQDRRGTGELFF. As DNA, the CDR3 is TGCGCCAGCAGCCAAGACCGGAGGGGCACCGGGGAGCTGTTTTTT.